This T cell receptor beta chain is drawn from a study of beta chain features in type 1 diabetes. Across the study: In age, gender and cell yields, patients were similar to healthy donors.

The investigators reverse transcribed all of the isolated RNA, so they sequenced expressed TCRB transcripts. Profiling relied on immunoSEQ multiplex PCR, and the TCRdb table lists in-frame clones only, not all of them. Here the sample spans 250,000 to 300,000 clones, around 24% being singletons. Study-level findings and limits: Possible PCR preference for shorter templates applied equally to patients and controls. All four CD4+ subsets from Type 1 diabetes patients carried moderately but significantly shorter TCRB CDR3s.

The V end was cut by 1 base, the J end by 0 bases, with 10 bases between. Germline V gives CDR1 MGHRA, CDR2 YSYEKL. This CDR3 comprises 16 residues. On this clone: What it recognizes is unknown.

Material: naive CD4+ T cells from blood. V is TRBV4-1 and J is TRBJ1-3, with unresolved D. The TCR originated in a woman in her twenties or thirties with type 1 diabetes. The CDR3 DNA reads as TGCGCCAGCAGCCAAGTTCGCCGGTACTCTGGAAACACCATATATTTT. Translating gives CASSQVRRYSGNTIYF.